The present entry profiles one T cell receptor (beta chain) with its context. Its antigen remains unidentified. The data are from a study of T cell responses to AZD1222 COVID-19 vaccine. Study results and limitations: Increases in Spike-specific TCR breadth and depth were seen after two AZD1222 doses. Per reports, nearly half of all spike-specific TCRs target regions that are unmutated in variants. Seropositive AZD1222 recipients at baseline numbered only six or seven. CD4 TCRs covered the whole spike, strongest at regions 160-218 and 743-854.

The V end lost 3 bases, the J end lost 0 bases, and 8 bases lay between the germline ends. Germline values: CDR1 SGHRS, CDR2 YFSETQ. The CDR3 contains 14 residues. Using immunoSEQ multiplex PCR, the repertoire was profiled, and TCRdb retains in-frame clones only, with some absent. The sample yields 130,000 to 150,000 clones, roughly 90% seen once. The specimen comprised peripheral blood, sampled on day 0 of AZD1222 vaccination. The rearrangement links TRBV5-1 to TRBJ2-3; no clear D gene. The TCR was taken from an adult in good health. The chain's CDR3 is CASSSTPSTDTQYF. Written as DNA, the CDR3 is TGCGCCAGCAGCTCCACCCCTAGCACAGATACGCAGTATTTT.